This entry lists 3 T cell receptor beta chains sequenced from one sample in a study of T cells in Graves' hyperthyroidism and ophthalmopathy. Amplification yielded TCR beta CDR3 regions, with RNA transcripts as the source. When the TCR CDR3 underwent first-round RT-PCR, the HTBI primer set was used. TCRdb re-analysed the multiplex PCR reads in MiXCR, keeping a single row per CDR3 protein. Of some 700,000 distinct CDR3 sequences in the sample, around 15% were seen once. Specimen: blood. Source of these receptors: a man between 45 and 60 years old with Graves' hyperthyroidism.

This clonotype showed up many times. The chain has TRBV12-3 or TRBV12-4 and TRBJ2-1; 10 nucleotides match TRBD2. The CDR3 contains 20 residues. Trimming at V came to 6 bases and at J to 0 bases, leaving 17 bases not matched to a gene. The CDR3 region is CASRPAPGLARRDSYNEQFF. CDR3 sequence (DNA): TGTGCCAGCAGACCAGCCCCGGGACTAGCGAGACGAGACTCCTACAATGAGCAGTTCTTC.

The sample holds a few counts of this clonotype. The CDR3 sequence is CASSSWALSTDTQYF. In nucleotides, the CDR3 is TGTGCCAGCAGCTCCTGGGCCCTATCAACAGATACGCAGTATTTT. The V gene is TRBV5-6, the J gene TRBJ2-3; D is unresolved. This CDR3 has 15 residues. Germline values: CDR1 SGHDT, CDR2 YYEEEE. V lost 3 bases and J 3 bases, leaving 14 bases between the germline ends.

This clonotype was counted between two and nine times. The chain's CDR3 is CASSLQGFFSNNDYNEQFF. The CDR3 DNA reads as TGTGCCAGCAGCTTACAAGGTTTTTTCTCGAACAACGACTACAATGAGCAGTTCTTC. The chain couples TRBV11-2 to TRBJ2-1; D is unresolved. Germline V CDR1 and CDR2: SGHAT, FQNNGV. The length of the CDR3 is 19 residues. The V end was cut by 2 bases, the J end by 3 bases, with 23 bases between. Looking up the rest from reference TRBV11-2 and TRBJ2-1 gives the full variable domain: EAGVAQSPRYKIIEKRQSVAFWCNPISGHATLYWYQQILGQGPKLLIQFQNNGVVDDSQLPKDRFSAERLKGVDSTLKIQPAKLEDSAVYLCASSLQGFFSNNDYNEQFFGPGTRLTVL.